This is a list of T cell receptor beta chains from one sample in a study of cytomegalovirus exposure and HLA in healthy donors. Using immunoSEQ multiplex PCR, the repertoire was profiled, and TCRdb retains in-frame clones only, with some absent. Of 95,000 to 150,000 clones in the sample, over 60% were seen once. Specimen: PBMCs. All receptors derive from a man aged 18-30 years in good health and CMV-seronegative. The CDR3 runs from the conserved cysteine through the conserved F or W. D genes are given only for firm matches. Size tells how often a clone was seen (once, few, many) or the class of an expanded clone, and some rows leave it out.

once	TRBJ2-3	TRBV9	NA	CASSRTAFTDTQYF	TGTGCCAGCTCTCGGACAGCCTTCACAGATACGCAGTATTTT
NA	TRBJ2-7	TRBV6-6	NA	CASSYGLAGNYEQYF	TGTGCCAGCAGTTACGGCCTAGCAGGAAACTACGAGCAGTACTTC
NA	TRBJ2-1	TRBV4-3	TRBD1	CASSQDDRGSYNEQFF	TGCGCCAGCAGCCAAGACGACAGGGGCAGCTACAATGAGCAGTTCTTC
once	TRBJ1-1	TRBV6-5	TRBD1	CASSYRGQAFF	TGTGCCAGCAGTTACCGGGGACAGGCTTTCTTT
NA	TRBJ1-5	TRBV15	NA	CATSRDLSNQPQHF	TGTGCCACCAGCAGAGACCTAAGCAATCAGCCCCAGCATTTT
few	TRBJ1-4	TRBV14	TRBD1	CASRATGTGVHEKLFF	TGTGCCAGCAGAGCAACCGGGACAGGGGTTCATGAAAAACTGTTTTTT
NA	TRBJ2-7	TRBV6-1	TRBD2	CASRGLATSYEQYF	TGTGCCAGCAGGGGACTAGCGACCTCCTACGAGCAGTACTTC
NA	TRBJ1-2	TRBV15	NA	CATSRDQNYGYTF	TGTGCCACCAGCAGAGACCAGAACTATGGCTACACCTTC
NA	TRBJ2-7	TRBV27	TRBD1	CASIGTGVYEQYF	TGTGCCAGCATTGGGACAGGGGTCTACGAGCAGTACTTC
NA	TRBJ2-3	TRBV5-1	NA	CASSQTSTGGTQYF	TGCGCCAGCAGCCAGACCTCCACCGGGGGTACGCAGTATTTT
NA	TRBJ2-7	TRBV7-2	TRBD2	CASSLQGTTTYEQYF	TGTGCCAGCAGCTTGCAAGGGACTACCACCTACGAGCAGTACTTC
NA	TRBJ2-6	TRBV6-6	NA	CASSYEHSGANVLTF	TGTGCCAGCAGTTACGAGCACTCTGGGGCCAACGTCCTGACTTTC
once	TRBJ2-1	TRBV6-5	TRBD2	CATSNGGAIEQFF	TGTGCCACCTCCAACGGGGGGGCCATAGAGCAGTTCTTC
NA	TRBJ2-5	TRBV7-2	NA	CASSSRVGQETQYF	TGTGCCAGCAGCTCCAGGGTTGGCCAAGAGACCCAGTACTTC
NA	TRBJ1-1	TRBV20-1	NA	CSNSGRNQAFF	TGCAGTAACTCAGGAAGGAATCAAGCTTTCTTT
NA	TRBJ2-5	TRBV11-2	TRBD2	CASSFPLLAGAETQYF	TGTGCCAGCAGCTTTCCTCTTCTAGCGGGGGCGGAGACCCAGTACTTC
few	TRBJ2-1	TRBV2	TRBD2	CASNDRRGTSVNEQFF	TGTGCCAGCAACGACAGGCGGGGGACTAGCGTCAATGAGCAGTTCTTC
NA	TRBJ1-4	TRBV27	NA	CASSFWAKRDEKLFF	TGTGCCAGCAGTTTTTGGGCTAAACGTGATGAAAAACTGTTTTTT
few	TRBJ2-5	TRBV28	TRBD1	CASSYRGRETQYF	TGTGCCAGCAGTTACAGGGGGCGGGAGACCCAGTACTTC
NA	TRBJ2-5	TRBV29-1	NA	CSAGDWGAQYF	TGCAGCGCTGGCGATTGGGGGGCCCAGTACTTC
NA	TRBJ2-2	TRBV9	TRBD2	CASSVGDSGGFTGELFF	TGTGCCAGCAGCGTAGGAGATAGCGGGGGGTTTACCGGGGAGCTGTTTTTT
NA	TRBJ2-7	TRBV5-1	TRBD1	CASSKGQGYEQYF	TGCGCCAGCAGCAAGGGACAGGGCTACGAGCAGTACTTC
NA	TRBJ1-3	TRBV9	NA	CASSVVGAYGNTIYF	TGTGCCAGCAGCGTAGTGGGGGCGTATGGAAACACCATATATTTT
NA	TRBJ1-2	TRBV4-3	NA	CASSHEQGYGYTF	TGCGCCAGCAGCCATGAACAGGGCTATGGCTACACCTTC
NA	TRBJ2-2	TRBV19	TRBD1	CASTGVGGTGELFF	TGTGCCAGCACAGGGGTTGGGGGAACCGGGGAGCTGTTTTTT
NA	TRBJ2-3	TRBV19	TRBD1	CASSISRGRSDTQYF	TGTGCCAGTAGTATTAGCAGGGGGCGTTCAGATACGCAGTATTTT